This entry lists 22 T cell receptor beta chains sequenced from one sample in a study of T cell repertoires in cytomegalovirus infection. These receptors have no known antigen. TCRdb re-called the reads with MiXCR, one entry per CDR3 protein. The profile shows roughly 170,000 distinct CDR3 sequences, less than 25% of them singletons. The sequencing here drew on CD8+ T cells from cultured PBMCs, taken from culture after CMV antigen stimulation. The receptors come from a human donor in good health (CMV status not recorded). Some clones in this sample may be carry-over from other donors' samples.

Notes on this clonotype: An end of the junction does not agree with germline; a read error may underlie this. V is TRBV5-6 and J is TRBJ1-5, with D perhaps matching TRBD1 (5 bases). Germline CDR1 SGHDT, CDR2 YYEEEE. CDR3 length: 18 amino acids. The CDR3 nucleotides are TGTCCCAGCAGCTTGGGGGGGAATTGGCGAAATAGCAATCAGCCCCAGCATTTT. This codes for CPSSLGGNWRNSNQPQHF.

The J gene is TRBJ2-7, the V gene TRBV7-9, with D perhaps TRBD2 (6 bases). Germline CDR1 and CDR2: SEHNR and FQNEAQ (reference sequence). Between the trimmed V and J ends, which lost 5 bases and 3 bases, there was a span of 14 bases. This CDR3 has 14 residues. The CDR3: CASSPSSGVYEQYF. DNA for the CDR3: TGTGCCAGCAGCCCGTCCTCGGGAGTCTACGAGCAGTACTTC.

This clonotype has just a few counts. The genes are TRBV7-8 and TRBJ2-1; D is tentatively TRBD1 or TRBD2 (5 bases each). Trimming cost V 2 bases and J 7 bases, with 15 bases left between them. Germline CDR1 and CDR2: SGHVS and FQNEAQ. The CDR3 has 15 residues. The DNA for the CDR3 is TGTGCCAGCAGCTTACCAGGGACCGTTGGGAATGAGCAGTTCTTC. Protein: CASSLPGTVGNEQFF.

This sequence joins TRBV28 and TRBJ2-1; 7 nucleotides line up with TRBD1. The CDR3 consists of 16 residues. The germline CDR1 and CDR2 sequences are MDHEN and SYDVKM. The V gene end was trimmed by 6 bases and the J gene end by 1 base; junction bases not matched to a gene: 9. Here the CDR3 DNA reads TGTGCCAGCAGCCCCAGGGGGTTACCTTCCTACAATGAGCAGTTCTTC. It specifies CASSPRGLPSYNEQFF.

The genes are TRBV7-6 and TRBJ1-1, with TRBD1 matching 8 bases. Germline CDR1 SGHVS, CDR2 FNYEAQ. V was clipped by 2 bases and J by 3 bases; unmatched bases: 14. The CDR3 spans 18 residues. The CDR3: CASSLTEETGEGYTEAFF. CDR3 nucleotides: TGTGCCAGCAGCTTAACAGAAGAGACAGGGGAGGGTTACACTGAAGCTTTCTTT.

In this sample, this clonotype turned up a few times. This chain joins TRBV3-1 and TRBJ2-7, with 9 positions matching TRBD1. The CDR3 runs 16 residues. Germline V gene lookup returns CDR1 LGHDT and CDR2 YNNKEL (reference sequence). Trimming took 2 bases from V and 2 from J; bases not matched to a gene: 7. The CDR3 protein is CASSQTSGTGTYEQYF. In DNA, the CDR3 is TGTGCCAGCAGCCAAACCAGCGGGACAGGGACCTACGAGCAGTACTTC.

V is TRBV7-2 and J is TRBJ1-5; D ambiguous. CDR1 and CDR2 (germline): SGHTA, FQGNSA. Between the trimmed V and J ends, which lost 4 bases and 0 bases, there was a span of 10 bases. The CDR3 is 15 residues long. CDR3 bases: TGTGCCAGCAGCTCCCGACCCGTTAGCAATCAGCCCCAGCATTTT. The encoded protein is CASSSRPVSNQPQHF.

The chain joins TRBV12-3 or TRBV12-4 to TRBJ1-4; 9 bases map to TRBD1. The CDR3 totals 14 residues. After removal of 5 bases from V and 8 bases from J, the junction contained 6 bases not matched to a gene. CDR3: CASSTTGGGEKLFF. The CDR3 nucleotides are TGTGCCAGCAGTACGACAGGGGGAGGCGAAAAACTGTTTTTT.

The chain joins TRBV28 to TRBJ2-5; 7 bases are a match to TRBD2. The ends lost 2 bases at V and 9 bases at J; junction bases unmatched: 9. This CDR3 is 14 amino acids long. Germline lookup yields CDR1 MDHEN and CDR2 SYDVKM. The CDR3, as DNA: TGTGCCAGCAGTTTAGGCGGGAGCTGGGGAGCCCAGTACTTC. It translates to CASSLGGSWGAQYF.

This clonotype was detected a few times. At one end, the junction sequence differs from germline, possibly due to a read error. CDR3 region: CASSLDPYEQYF. The CDR3 DNA reads TGTGCCAGCAGCTTAGATCCCTACGAGCAGTACTTC. V is TRBV12-3 or TRBV12-4 and J is TRBJ2-7; D call uncertain. The CDR3 contains 12 residues.

The chain has TRBV27 and TRBJ1-2; tentatively, D is TRBD1 (5 bases). Trimming stripped 6 bases from V and 6 bases from J, with 14 bases between. The germline gives CDR1 MNHEY, CDR2 SMNVEV (reference sequence). The CDR3 has 13 residues. CDR3 amino acids: CASSLRGKDGYTF. CDR3 nucleotides: TGTGCCAGCAGCCTCCGGGGGAAGGATGGCTACACCTTC.

The V and J genes are TRBV25-1 and TRBJ1-2; TRBD1 agrees at 8 bases. Germline CDR1 reads MGHDK; CDR2 reads SYGVNS. The junction had 15 bases not matched to a gene; V was cut back by 6 bases and J by 3 bases. The CDR3 runs to 17 residues. CDR3 nucleotide sequence: TGTGCCAGCAGACTCGGACAGGGACCGGGACTTGACTATGGCTACACCTTC. As protein: CASRLGQGPGLDYGYTF.

This clonotype was found a few times. The chain is built from TRBV7-9 and TRBJ1-1; 9 nucleotides align to TRBD1. Per the germline V gene, CDR1 is SEHNR and CDR2 is FQNEAQ (reference sequence). Trimming took 3 bases from V and 0 from J; bases not matched to a gene: 2. CDR3 size: 15 residues. The CDR3 DNA sequence: TGTGCCAGCAGCTTCGGGACAGGGCTGAACACTGAAGCTTTCTTT. Translation gives CASSFGTGLNTEAFF.

This clonotype has only a few counts. The chain uses TRBV4-1 and TRBJ2-2; D call uncertain. The V and J ends lost 2 bases and 3 bases respectively, with 7 bases between them. Germline assignment: CDR1 MGHRA and CDR2 YSYEKL. The CDR3 is 14 amino acids. CDR3 sequence reads: CASSQPTDTGELFF. In DNA, the CDR3 is TGCGCCAGCAGCCAACCGACGGACACCGGGGAGCTGTTTTTT.

This rearrangement joins TRBV5-5 to TRBJ2-7; TRBD2 might be the D (5 bases). This CDR3 region has 15 residues. CDR1 and CDR2 from the germline V gene are SGHKS and YYEKEE (reference sequence). Trimming removed 6 bases from V and 3 bases from J, with 19 bases in between. The CDR3 reads CASTVFEGPNYEQYF. As DNA, the CDR3 is TGTGCCAGCACCGTGTTTGAGGGCCCCAACTACGAGCAGTACTTC.

This rearrangement joins TRBV19 to TRBJ2-1; tentative D call: TRBD1 (7 bases). Trimming removed 5 bases at V and 1 base at J, with 12 bases between. Germline CDR1 reads LNHDA; CDR2 reads SQIVND (reference sequence). The CDR3 loop spans 15 amino acids. The CDR3 spells CASSDREVSYNEQFF. DNA of the CDR3: TGTGCCAGTAGTGACAGGGAGGTGTCCTACAATGAGCAGTTCTTC.

There are a few counts of this clonotype. The rearrangement links TRBV6-2 or TRBV6-3 to TRBJ1-5; the match to TRBD1 covers 8 bases. From germline, CDR1 is MNHEY and CDR2 SVGEGT. The CDR3 runs to 14 residues. The junction had 2 bases not matched to a gene; V was cut back by 2 bases and J by 5 bases. The CDR3 DNA reads as TGTGCCAGCAGTTACGGACAGGGTTATCAGCCCCAGCATTTT. It specifies CASSYGQGYQPQHF.

This clonotype has only one observation. J is TRBJ1-5 and V is TRBV6-2 or TRBV6-3; 8 positions agree with TRBD1. Trimming cost V 6 bases and J 6 bases; bases outside gene matches: 10. Germline V lookup: CDR1 MNHEY, CDR2 SVGEGT. The CDR3 extends over 15 amino acids. The CDR3 DNA is TGTGCCAGCAGCCCCACTCGGACAGGGAGTCAGCCCCAGCATTTT. It is translated as CASSPTRTGSQPQHF.

V usage is TRBV7-8 and J usage is TRBJ1-4, with D perhaps matching TRBD1 (5 bases). This CDR3 spans 14 amino acids. Trimming stripped 2 bases from V and 7 bases from J, with 11 bases between. Germline CDR1 reads SGHVS; CDR2 reads FQNEAQ. This CDR3 is CASSLQGGGEKLFF. The CDR3 DNA reads TGTGCCAGCAGCTTACAGGGAGGCGGTGAAAAACTGTTTTTT.

This clonotype has just a few counts. This chain joins TRBV5-6 and TRBJ2-7, with a possible D match to TRBD2 (5 bases). The CDR3 is 15 residues long. Trimming cost V 2 bases and J 7 bases, with 19 bases left between them. Germline CDR1 reads SGHDT; CDR2 reads YYEEEE. CDR3 DNA: TGTGCCAGCAGCTTCGGAGGCACCAGCCCCGGGGAGCAGTACTTC. It is translated as CASSFGGTSPGEQYF.

This clonotype was recorded once. One end of the junction is discordant with germline, which a read error may explain. The rearrangement links TRBV12-3 or TRBV12-4 to TRBJ2-1; 10 nucleotides line up with TRBD2. The CDR3 covers 16 residues. The CDR3 here is CGSSLGLTSGLNEQFF. CDR3 nucleotides: TGTGGCAGCAGTTTAGGTTTGACTAGCGGGCTGAATGAGCAGTTCTTC.

The chain combines TRBV7-6 with TRBJ1-6, with 9 bases identical to TRBD1. V was clipped by 2 bases and J by 7 bases; unmatched bases: 3. Germline values: CDR1 SGHVS, CDR2 FNYEAQ. This CDR3 is built from 15 residues. The DNA of the CDR3 is TGTGCCAGCAGCTTAATGGGACAGGGCAATTCACCCCTCCACTTT. This translates into CASSLMGQGNSPLHF.